This TCR beta chain stems from a study of CD8 T cells in ankylosing spondylitis. Study-level findings and limits: Seemingly characteristic of ankylosing spondylitis blood was a TCR beta motif consisting of about 8 highly homologous variants.

Losses at the gene ends were 6 bases for V and 5 bases for J; bases not matched to a gene: 3. The CDR3 contains 12 residues. TCRdb used MiXCR to reprocess the 5' RACE reads, holding one entry per CDR3 protein. Among approximately 550,000 distinct CDR3 sequences listed, more than 9.5% were seen once. There are many counts of this clonotype. Its antigen remains unknown. The chain couples TRBV12-3 or TRBV12-4 to TRBJ1-1; 7 nucleotides agree with TRBD1. The sample consisted of blood, either unsorted or a sorted T cell fraction (not recorded which). This clonotype was obtained from a male donor with ankylosing spondylitis. The DNA for the CDR3 is TGTGCCAGCAGCACAGGGGTAACTGAAGCTTTCTTT. Its translation: CASSTGVTEAFF.